A selection of T cell receptor beta chains follows, all from one sample in a study of cytotoxic CD8 clonotypes in ibrutinib-treated CLL. Here immunoSEQ multiplex PCR was the method, and the copy in TCRdb shows in-frame clones only, minus some. The table has approximately 74,000 clones, around 82% seen once. The source material was PBMCs, sampled at disease progression, from a patient treated with ibrutinib. The receptors shown here come from a human donor with chronic lymphocytic leukemia. Each CDR3 is given with its conserved first and last residue. D genes are given only for firm matches. Clone size is shown for a subset of rows, as once, few, many or a class of expanded clone.

clone_size: NA; d_call: NA; j_call: TRBJ1-3; v_call: TRBV5-6; cdr3_aa: CASSSTDWAGNTIYF; cdr3_nt: TGTGCCAGCAGCTCAACCGACTGGGCTGGAAACACCATATATTTT
clone_size: NA; d_call: TRBD1; j_call: TRBJ1-2; v_call: TRBV7-8; cdr3_aa: CASSSPIWDSRSYGYTF; cdr3_nt: TGTGCCAGCAGCTCTCCGATCTGGGACAGCCGTTCCTATGGCTACACCTTC
clone_size: NA; d_call: NA; j_call: TRBJ2-2; v_call: TRBV7-9; cdr3_aa: CASSLAGVNTGELFF; cdr3_nt: TGTGCCAGCAGCTTAGCGGGGGTGAACACCGGGGAGCTGTTTTTT
clone_size: NA; d_call: TRBD2; j_call: TRBJ2-7; v_call: TRBV2; cdr3_aa: CASSPPGTTSHEQYF; cdr3_nt: TGTGCCAGCAGTCCTCCCGGGACTACCAGCCACGAGCAGTACTTC
clone_size: NA; d_call: NA; j_call: TRBJ2-5; v_call: TRBV10-2; cdr3_aa: CASSDLGETQYF; cdr3_nt: TGCGCCAGCAGTGATCTGGGAGAGACCCAGTACTTC
clone_size: NA; d_call: NA; j_call: TRBJ2-3; v_call: TRBV4-2; cdr3_aa: CASSQAWREHTQYF; cdr3_nt: TGTGCCAGCAGCCAAGCCTGGCGGGAACATACGCAGTATTTT
clone_size: few; d_call: NA; j_call: TRBJ2-7; v_call: TRBV21-1; cdr3_aa: CASRRGVGGRYEQYF; cdr3_nt: TGTGCCAGCCGCCGGGGTGTCGGGGGGCGATACGAGCAGTACTTC
clone_size: few; d_call: TRBD2; j_call: TRBJ2-3; v_call: TRBV9; cdr3_aa: CASSGGLAGRTDTQYF; cdr3_nt: TGTGCCAGCAGCGGGGGACTAGCGGGACGCACAGATACGCAGTATTTT
clone_size: NA; d_call: TRBD2; j_call: TRBJ2-2; v_call: TRBV5-1; cdr3_aa: CARGLAGNTGELFF; cdr3_nt: TGCGCCAGGGGACTAGCGGGTAACACCGGGGAGCTGTTTTTT
clone_size: NA; d_call: TRBD1; j_call: TRBJ2-3; v_call: TRBV5-6; cdr3_aa: CASSPWTGSTDTQYF; cdr3_nt: TGTGCCAGCAGCCCGTGGACAGGTAGCACAGATACGCAGTATTTT
clone_size: NA; d_call: NA; j_call: TRBJ2-1; v_call: TRBV4-1; cdr3_aa: CASSHPTRDRYNEQFF; cdr3_nt: TGCGCCAGCAGCCACCCCACTAGGGATCGGTACAATGAGCAGTTCTTC
clone_size: NA; d_call: NA; j_call: TRBJ1-2; v_call: TRBV10-2; cdr3_aa: CASSPGPTSYGYTF; cdr3_nt: TGCGCCAGCAGCCCGGGCCCCACATCCTATGGCTACACCTTC
clone_size: NA; d_call: NA; j_call: TRBJ2-2; v_call: TRBV5-1; cdr3_aa: CASSLALETGELFF; cdr3_nt: TGCGCCAGCAGCTTGGCCTTGGAAACCGGGGAGCTGTTTTTT
clone_size: NA; d_call: TRBD1; j_call: TRBJ1-5; v_call: TRBV19; cdr3_aa: CASSTTGGGQPQHF; cdr3_nt: TGTGCCAGTAGTACCACAGGGGGAGGTCAGCCCCAGCATTTT
clone_size: NA; d_call: NA; j_call: TRBJ2-1; v_call: TRBV19; cdr3_aa: CASKVNSDSYNEQFF; cdr3_nt: TGTGCCAGTAAAGTCAATAGCGACTCCTACAATGAGCAGTTCTTC
clone_size: NA; d_call: NA; j_call: TRBJ2-2; v_call: TRBV6-6; cdr3_aa: CASGETHTGELFF; cdr3_nt: TGTGCCAGCGGGGAAACCCACACCGGGGAGCTGTTTTTT
clone_size: NA; d_call: NA; j_call: TRBJ2-2; v_call: TRBV6-7; cdr3_aa: CASSYDDREDTGELFF; cdr3_nt: TGTGCCAGCAGCTACGATGACAGGGAGGACACCGGGGAGCTGTTTTTT
clone_size: NA; d_call: NA; j_call: TRBJ2-3; v_call: TRBV28; cdr3_aa: CASSLLGLLTDTQYF; cdr3_nt: TGTGCCAGCAGTTTATTGGGACTCCTAACAGATACGCAGTATTTT
clone_size: NA; d_call: NA; j_call: TRBJ2-7; v_call: TRBV25-1; cdr3_aa: CASSEYTQGYEQYF; cdr3_nt: TGTGCCAGCAGTGAATATACACAGGGCTACGAGCAGTACTTC
clone_size: NA; d_call: NA; j_call: TRBJ1-2; v_call: TRBV7-9; cdr3_aa: CASSRRTDSYGYTF; cdr3_nt: TGTGCCAGCAGCCGACGTACGGACAGCTATGGCTACACCTTC
clone_size: NA; d_call: NA; j_call: TRBJ2-7; v_call: TRBV18; cdr3_aa: CASSQQDGFGQYF; cdr3_nt: TGTGCCAGCTCACAACAGGACGGATTCGGGCAGTACTTC
clone_size: NA; d_call: TRBD2; j_call: TRBJ2-3; v_call: TRBV11-2; cdr3_aa: CASSLGVAGVTDTQYF; cdr3_nt: TGTGCCAGCAGCTTAGGTGTAGCGGGAGTTACAGATACGCAGTATTTT
clone_size: few; d_call: TRBD1; j_call: TRBJ1-2; v_call: TRBV5-1; cdr3_aa: CASGTGDSPYGYTF; cdr3_nt: TGCGCCAGCGGGACAGGAGACTCCCCGTATGGCTACACCTTC
clone_size: NA; d_call: NA; j_call: TRBJ2-3; v_call: TRBV5-4; cdr3_aa: CASSATSPRADTQYF; cdr3_nt: TGTGCCAGCAGCGCGACTAGTCCCCGTGCAGATACGCAGTATTTT